The source of this TCR beta chain is a study of OX40 agonist ivuxolimab in advanced cancers. The wider study: A diagnosis of hepatocellular carcinoma, melanoma, renal cell or head and neck cancer was present in dose-escalation patients.

Trimming left V 7 bases short and J 0 bases short, with 10 bases between. Germline CDR1 is ENHRY and CDR2 is SYGVKD. There are 14 residues in the CDR3. Study-level points and caveats: Expanded clones tended on average to be more numerous among CD8+ T cells than CD4+.

Assay: immunoSEQ multiplex PCR; the TCRdb copy retains only in-frame clones and omits some. The sample lists around 62,000 clones; about 89% were seen once. Comments on this clone: Its antigen remains unknown.

The rearrangement links TRBV10-3 to TRBJ1-5; a weak D match, TRBD1 (6 bases). The sequence derives from an adult with an advanced solid tumor such as melanoma, head and neck, liver or kidney cancer. Sequencing was performed on CD4+ or CD8+ T cells sorted from blood, taken in a trial of the OX40 agonist ivuxolimab. This chain's CDR3 is CAIMEGDSNQPQHF. The CDR3 DNA sequence: TGTGCCATCATGGAGGGGGATAGCAATCAGCCCCAGCATTTT.